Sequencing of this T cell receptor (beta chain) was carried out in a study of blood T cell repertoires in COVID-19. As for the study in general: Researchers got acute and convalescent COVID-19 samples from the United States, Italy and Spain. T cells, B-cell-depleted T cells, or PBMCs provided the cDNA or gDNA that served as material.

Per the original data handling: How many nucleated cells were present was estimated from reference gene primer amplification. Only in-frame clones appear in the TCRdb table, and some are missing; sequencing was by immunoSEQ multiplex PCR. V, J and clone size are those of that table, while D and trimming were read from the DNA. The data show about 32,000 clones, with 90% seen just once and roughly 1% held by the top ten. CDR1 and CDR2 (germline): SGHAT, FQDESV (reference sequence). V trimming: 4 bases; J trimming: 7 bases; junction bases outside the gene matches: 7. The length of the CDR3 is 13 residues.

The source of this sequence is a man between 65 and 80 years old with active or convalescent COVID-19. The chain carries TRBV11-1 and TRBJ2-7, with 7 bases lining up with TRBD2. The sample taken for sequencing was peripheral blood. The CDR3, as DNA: TGTGCCAGCAGCTGGGGGGGGAGGTCTGAGCAGTACTTC. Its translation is CASSWGGRSEQYF. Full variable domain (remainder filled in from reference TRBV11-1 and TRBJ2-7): EAEVAQSPRYKITEKSQAVAFWCDPISGHATLYWYRQILGQGPELLVQFQDESVVDDSQLPKDRFSAERLKGVDSTLKIQPAELGDSAMYLCASSWGGRSEQYFGPGTRLTVT.